The 10 T cell receptor beta chains below all came from one sample that was sequenced in a study of T-cell reconstitution after alpha-beta-depleted transplantation in children. Construction of the TCRbeta library involved unique molecular identifiers. TCRdb used MiXCR to reprocess the PCR reads, holding one entry per CDR3 protein. The data contain over 100,000 distinct CDR3 sequences, approximately 10% of them seen just once; the ten biggest clones take up less than 35%. The starting material was PBMCs, obtained before TCRalphabeta/CD19-depleted stem cell transplant. The source is a boy aged 2 to 10 with acute lymphoblastic leukemia, due to receive a stem cell transplant.

This clonotype showed up just a few times. The V and J genes are TRBV20-1 and TRBJ2-7; D is undetermined. The CDR3 is made up of 11 amino acids. Germline V gives CDR1 DFQATT, CDR2 SNEGSKA (reference sequence). The V gene lost 6 bases and the J gene lost 5 bases, with 11 bases spanning the gap. CDR3 DNA: TGCAGTGCCAGCCCGGTGGACGAGCAGTACTTC. This translates into CSASPVDEQYF.

The chain combines TRBV28 with TRBJ1-1; tentative D call: TRBD1 (6 bases). CDR1 and CDR2 (germline): MDHEN, SYDVKM. The CDR3 runs to 18 residues. V was shortened by 4 bases and J by 3 bases, with 24 bases between the two germline ends. CDR3 sequence (DNA): TGTGCCAGCAGTTCCCCCCCCAGAGGGGGAGCTTGGGACACTGAAGCTTTCTTT. This encodes CASSSPPRGGAWDTEAFF.

V usage is TRBV7-9 and J usage is TRBJ2-7, with a weak D call TRBD2 (6 bases). Between the trimmed V and J ends, which lost 0 bases and 7 bases, there was a span of 16 bases. This CDR3 region has 15 residues. The germline gives CDR1 SEHNR, CDR2 FQNEAQ (reference sequence). The CDR3 DNA reads as TGTGCCAGCAGCTTAGCGCAGGCCCCTGCGGGGGAGCAGTACTTC. Its protein product is CASSLAQAPAGEQYF. Based on the CDR3 plus reference TRBV7-9 and TRBJ2-7, the full variable domain is DTGVSQNPRHKITKRGQNVTFRCDPISEHNRLYWYRQTLGQGPEFLTYFQNEAQLEKSRLLSDRFSAERPKGSFSTLEIQRTEQGDSAMYLCASSLAQAPAGEQYFGPGTRLTVT.

This sequence joins TRBV28 and TRBJ2-2; no definite D call. V was trimmed by 0 bases and J by 1 base, leaving 6 bases between them. The CDR3 covers 15 residues. Germline V gives CDR1 MDHEN, CDR2 SYDVKM. The CDR3 here is CASSLWEWNTGELFF. In DNA form, the CDR3 reads TGTGCCAGCAGTTTATGGGAGTGGAACACCGGGGAGCTGTTTTTT.

This clonotype was recorded a few times. The rearrangement uses TRBV5-1 and TRBJ2-1; D is possibly TRBD2 (5 bases). Germline CDR1 reads SGHRS; CDR2 reads YFSETQ. The CDR3 totals 14 residues. V lost 4 bases to trimming and J lost 4 bases, with 12 bases between them. The CDR3 region has the DNA TGCGCCAGCAGCAAGGTAGCGTTTTACAATGAGCAGTTCTTC. Amino acids: CASSKVAFYNEQFF. Filled out from reference TRBV5-1 and TRBJ2-1, the complete variable domain reads KAGVTQTPRYLIKTRGQQVTLSCSPISGHRSVSWYQQTPGQGLQFLFEYFSETQRNKGNFPGRFSGRQFSNSRSEMNVSTLELGDSALYLCASSKVAFYNEQFFGPGTRLTVL.

The chain is built from TRBV6-5 and TRBJ1-5, with 9 bases identical to TRBD1. J gave up 5 bases and V 6 bases, and 5 bases lay outside the gene matches. The CDR3 is 14 amino acids. Germline V gene sequence: CDR1 MNHEY, CDR2 SVGAGI. CDR3 region: CASSPNRGHQPQHF. Here the CDR3 DNA reads TGTGCCAGCAGCCCCAACAGGGGGCATCAGCCCCAGCATTTT.

In this sample, this clonotype turned up a few times. The chain recombines TRBV7-2 with TRBJ2-1, with D possibly TRBD1 on 5 matching bases. The CDR3 extends over 15 amino acids. CDR1 is SGHTA, CDR2 FQGNSA, per germline. Trimming pared 5 bases from V and 5 bases from J, leaving 16 bases between. The CDR3 here is CASSPGHLRHNEQFF. Written as DNA, the CDR3 is TGTGCCAGCAGCCCAGGACACCTTAGGCACAATGAGCAGTTCTTC. Supplemented by reference TRBV7-2 and TRBJ2-1, the full variable domain reads GAGVSQSPSNKVTEKGKDVELRCDPISGHTALYWYRQSLGQGLEFLIYFQGNSAPDKSGLPSDRFSAERTGGSVSTLTIQRTQQEDSAVYLCASSPGHLRHNEQFFGPGTRLTVL.

This clonotype has just a few counts. At one of its ends the junction is not consistent with the germline gene, which may arise from a read error. J is TRBJ2-1 and V is TRBV4-1; TRBD2 matches at 14 bases. CDR1 MGHRA and CDR2 YSYEKL come from the germline V gene. There are 14 residues in the CDR3. This CDR3 reads CASSQTGLAGGDVF. The CDR3 DNA follows: TGCGCCAGCAGCCAAACAGGACTAGCGGGAGGTGATGTCTTC.

This chain links TRBV6-1 with TRBJ2-7; TRBD2 aligns across 12 bases. With 5 bases clipped from V and 2 bases from J, the junction kept 7 bases outside the gene matches. This CDR3 is built from 16 residues. The V gene's germline CDR1 is MNHNS and CDR2 SASEGT. The chain's CDR3 is CASSTPGLAGTYEQYF. CDR3 DNA: TGTGCCAGCAGTACCCCCGGACTAGCGGGAACCTACGAGCAGTACTTC.

This clonotype was counted ten times or more. This chain links TRBV6-5 with TRBJ2-1; perhaps TRBD2 as D (5 bases). The CDR3 runs 15 residues. The germline V gene has CDR1 MNHEY and CDR2 SVGAGI. V lost 4 bases, J lost 9 bases, and 19 bases lay in between. The CDR3 DNA reads TGTGCCAGCAGTTGGACGGGTGGGAGAGAGGGTGAGCAGTTCTTC. Residues: CASSWTGGREGEQFF.